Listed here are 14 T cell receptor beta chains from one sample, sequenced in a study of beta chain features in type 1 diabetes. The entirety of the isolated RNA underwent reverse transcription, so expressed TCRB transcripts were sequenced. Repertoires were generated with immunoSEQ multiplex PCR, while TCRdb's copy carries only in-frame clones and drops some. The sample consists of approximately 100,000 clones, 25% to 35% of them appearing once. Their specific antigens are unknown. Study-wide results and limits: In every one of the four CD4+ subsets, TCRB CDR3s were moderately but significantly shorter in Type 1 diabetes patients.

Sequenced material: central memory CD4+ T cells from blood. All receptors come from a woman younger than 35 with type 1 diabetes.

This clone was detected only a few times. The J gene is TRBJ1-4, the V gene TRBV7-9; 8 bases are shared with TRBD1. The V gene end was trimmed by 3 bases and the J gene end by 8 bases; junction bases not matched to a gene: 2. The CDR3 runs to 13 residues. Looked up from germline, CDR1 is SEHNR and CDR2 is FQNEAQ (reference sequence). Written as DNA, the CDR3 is TGTGCCAGCAGCTTCGGGACAGGAGAAAAACTGTTTTTT. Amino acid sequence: CASSFGTGEKLFF. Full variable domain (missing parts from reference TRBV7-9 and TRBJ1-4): DTGVSQNPRHKITKRGQNVTFRCDPISEHNRLYWYRQTLGQGPEFLTYFQNEAQLEKSRLLSDRFSAERPKGSFSTLEIQRTEQGDSAMYLCASSFGTGEKLFFGSGTQLSVL.

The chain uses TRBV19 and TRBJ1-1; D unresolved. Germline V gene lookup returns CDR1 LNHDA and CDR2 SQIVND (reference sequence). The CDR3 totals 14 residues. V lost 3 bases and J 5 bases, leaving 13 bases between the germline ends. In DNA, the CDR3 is TGTGCCAGTAGTATGGGTCGGGCGGGGACTGAAGCTTTCTTT. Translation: CASSMGRAGTEAFF.

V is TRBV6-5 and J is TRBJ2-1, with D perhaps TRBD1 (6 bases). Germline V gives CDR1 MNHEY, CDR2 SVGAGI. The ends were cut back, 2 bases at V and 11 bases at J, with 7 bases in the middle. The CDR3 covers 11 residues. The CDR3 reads CASSYQGKQFF. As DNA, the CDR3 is TGTGCCAGCAGTTACCAGGGGAAGCAGTTCTTC.

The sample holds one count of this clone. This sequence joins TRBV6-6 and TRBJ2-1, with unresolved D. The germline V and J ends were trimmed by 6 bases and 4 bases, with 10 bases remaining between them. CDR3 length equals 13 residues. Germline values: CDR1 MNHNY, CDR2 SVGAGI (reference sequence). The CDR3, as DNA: TGTGCCAGCAGCCCCCCCCCATACAATGAGCAGTTCTTC. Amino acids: CASSPPPYNEQFF.

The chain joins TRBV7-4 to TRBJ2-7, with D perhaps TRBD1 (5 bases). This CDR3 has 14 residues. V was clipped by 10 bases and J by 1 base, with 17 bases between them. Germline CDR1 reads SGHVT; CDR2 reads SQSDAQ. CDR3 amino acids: CANTGDLLSYEQYF. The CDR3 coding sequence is TGTGCCAACACAGGAGACCTACTTTCCTACGAGCAGTACTTC.

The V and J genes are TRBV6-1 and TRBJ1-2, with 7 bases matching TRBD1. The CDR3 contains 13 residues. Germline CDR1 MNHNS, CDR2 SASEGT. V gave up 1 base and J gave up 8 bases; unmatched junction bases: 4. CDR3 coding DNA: TGTGCCAGCAGTGAAGGACAGGGTTGGGGCTACACCTTC. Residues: CASSEGQGWGYTF.

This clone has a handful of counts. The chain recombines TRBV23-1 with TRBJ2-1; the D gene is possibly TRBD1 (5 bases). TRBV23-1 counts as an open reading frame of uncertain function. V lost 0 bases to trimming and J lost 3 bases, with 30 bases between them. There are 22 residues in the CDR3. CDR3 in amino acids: CASSQSAKNGYRPGQVYNEQFF. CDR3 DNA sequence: TGCGCCAGCAGTCAATCCGCCAAAAATGGGTACAGGCCCGGCCAAGTCTACAATGAGCAGTTCTTC.

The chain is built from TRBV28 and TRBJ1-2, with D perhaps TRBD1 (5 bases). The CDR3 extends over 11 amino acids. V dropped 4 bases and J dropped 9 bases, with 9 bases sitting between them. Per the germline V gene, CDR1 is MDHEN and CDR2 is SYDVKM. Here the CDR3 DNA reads TGTGCCAGCAGTTATCAGGGAAGCTACACCTTC. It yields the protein CASSYQGSYTF.

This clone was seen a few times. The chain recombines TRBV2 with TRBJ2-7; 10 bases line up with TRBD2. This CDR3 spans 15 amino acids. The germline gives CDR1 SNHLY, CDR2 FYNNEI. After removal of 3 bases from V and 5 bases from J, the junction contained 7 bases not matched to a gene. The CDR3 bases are TGTGCCAGCAGTGACGCGGCTAGCGGGAGCCACGAGCAGTACGTC. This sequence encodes CASSDAASGSHEQYV.

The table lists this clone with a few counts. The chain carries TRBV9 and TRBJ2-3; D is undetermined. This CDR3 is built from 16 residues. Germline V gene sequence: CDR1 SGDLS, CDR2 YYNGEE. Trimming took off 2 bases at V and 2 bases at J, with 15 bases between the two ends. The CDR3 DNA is TGTGCCAGCAGCGTTTCTCCGAGAGCAATCACAGATACGCAGTATTTT. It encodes CASSVSPRAITDTQYF.

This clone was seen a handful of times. The CDR3 sequence: CASSSKTSSYEQYF. DNA of the CDR3: TGTGCCAGCAGCTCCAAGACTAGCTCCTACGAGCAGTACTTC. The rearrangement joins TRBV5-4 to TRBJ2-7; the D gene is possibly TRBD2 (6 bases). CDR1 and CDR2 (germline): SGHNT, YYREEE (reference sequence). This CDR3 region has 14 residues. Trimming removed 3 bases at V and 0 bases at J, with 10 bases between.

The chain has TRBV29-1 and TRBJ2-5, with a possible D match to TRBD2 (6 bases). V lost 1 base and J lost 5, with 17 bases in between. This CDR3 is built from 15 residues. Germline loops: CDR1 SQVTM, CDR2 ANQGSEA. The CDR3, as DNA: TGCAGCGTTGAAGGCGGGACCCTTCAGGAGGAGACCCAGTACTTC. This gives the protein CSVEGGTLQEETQYF.

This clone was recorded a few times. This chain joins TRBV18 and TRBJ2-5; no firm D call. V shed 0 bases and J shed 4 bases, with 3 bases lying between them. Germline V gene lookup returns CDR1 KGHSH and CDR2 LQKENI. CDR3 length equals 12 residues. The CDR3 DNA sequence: TGTGCCAGCTCACCACCGGCAGAGACCCAGTACTTC. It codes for CASSPPAETQYF.

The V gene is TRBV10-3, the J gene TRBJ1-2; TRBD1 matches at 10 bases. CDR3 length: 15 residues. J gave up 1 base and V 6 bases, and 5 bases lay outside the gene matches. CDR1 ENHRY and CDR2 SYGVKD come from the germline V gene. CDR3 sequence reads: CAIRTGGSFNYGYTF. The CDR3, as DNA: TGTGCCATCAGGACAGGGGGCTCGTTTAACTATGGCTACACCTTC.